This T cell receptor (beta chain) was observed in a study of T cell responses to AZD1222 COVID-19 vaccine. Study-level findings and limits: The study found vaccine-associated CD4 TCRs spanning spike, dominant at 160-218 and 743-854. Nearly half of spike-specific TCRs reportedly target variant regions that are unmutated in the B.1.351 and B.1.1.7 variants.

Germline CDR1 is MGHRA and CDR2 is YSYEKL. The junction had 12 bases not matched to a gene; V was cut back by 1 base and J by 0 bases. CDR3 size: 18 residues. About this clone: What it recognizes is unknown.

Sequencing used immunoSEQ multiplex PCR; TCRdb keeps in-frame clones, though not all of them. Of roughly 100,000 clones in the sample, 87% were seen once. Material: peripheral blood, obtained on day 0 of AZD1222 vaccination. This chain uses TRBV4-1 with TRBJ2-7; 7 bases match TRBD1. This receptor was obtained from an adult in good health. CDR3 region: CASSQVFGGDSLSYEQYF. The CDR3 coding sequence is TGCGCCAGCAGCCAAGTATTCGGTGGGGACAGCCTCTCCTACGAGCAGTACTTC.